This TCR beta chain was retrieved from a study of response to subunit inactivated influenza vaccine. About this clonotype: What it binds is not known.

TCRdb used MiXCR to reprocess the RT-PCR reads, holding one entry per CDR3 protein. Of around 480,000 distinct CDR3 sequences listed, approximately 17% are singletons. The CDR3 is 12 amino acids. Germline V CDR1 and CDR2: SGHDT, YYEEEE. The V end lost 2 bases, the J end lost 11 bases, and 14 bases lay between the germline ends. Study conclusions and caveats: Authors proposed each seasonal influenza vaccination draws in few new T cells.

This sequence was found in a man aged 50-75 years who received an inactivated influenza vaccine. This material consisted of CD4+ T cells sorted from PBMCs, taken around 25 months after vaccination. The chain combines TRBV5-6 with TRBJ2-7; D gene uncertain. CDR3 sequence (DNA): TGTGCCAGCAGCTTCAGGCTAGGAGTGGAGTACTTC. Translated, it gives CASSFRLGVEYF.